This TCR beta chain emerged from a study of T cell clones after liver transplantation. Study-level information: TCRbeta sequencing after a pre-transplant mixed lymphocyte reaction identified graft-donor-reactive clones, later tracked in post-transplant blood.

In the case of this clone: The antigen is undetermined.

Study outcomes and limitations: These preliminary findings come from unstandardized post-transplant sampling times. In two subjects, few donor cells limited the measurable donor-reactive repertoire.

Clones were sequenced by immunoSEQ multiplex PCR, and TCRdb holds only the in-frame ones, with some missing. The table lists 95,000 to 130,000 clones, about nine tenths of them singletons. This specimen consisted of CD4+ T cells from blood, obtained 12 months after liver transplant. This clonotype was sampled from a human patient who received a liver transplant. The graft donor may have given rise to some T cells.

The CDR3 protein is CASSFSLSRNYEQYF. The CDR3 DNA sequence: TGTGCCAGCAGCTTTAGCTTGTCTCGGAACTACGAGCAGTACTTC. The V and J genes are TRBV5-6 and TRBJ2-7; D remains ambiguous. Germline V CDR1 and CDR2: SGHDT, YYEEEE. The CDR3 is 15 amino acids. Between the trimmed V and J ends, which lost 2 bases and 3 bases, there was a span of 15 bases.